This T cell receptor beta chain emerged from a study of T cell responses to AZD1222 COVID-19 vaccine. The overall study: Second doses were pooled across both intervals (about 4 or about 12 weeks). Study-wide findings and caveats: It should be noted that donors were predominantly white British and more often female, and clonal diversity was possibly underestimated.

Looked up from germline, CDR1 is SGHAT and CDR2 is FQNNGV. Trimming removed 6 bases at V and 10 bases at J, with 21 bases between. The CDR3 spans 14 residues. Clones were sequenced by immunoSEQ multiplex PCR, and TCRdb holds only the in-frame ones, with some missing. Of around 91,000 clones in the sample, about 88% were seen once. Comments on this clone: Its specificity is not known.

This specimen consisted of peripheral blood, obtained on day 0 of AZD1222 vaccination. This clonotype was sampled from an adult in good health. J is TRBJ1-1 and V is TRBV11-2; weak D call: TRBD1 (5 bases). This CDR3 reads CASSSHSRGAVAFF. The CDR3 DNA is TGTGCCAGCAGTTCCCATTCGCGGGGCGCGGTAGCTTTCTTT.